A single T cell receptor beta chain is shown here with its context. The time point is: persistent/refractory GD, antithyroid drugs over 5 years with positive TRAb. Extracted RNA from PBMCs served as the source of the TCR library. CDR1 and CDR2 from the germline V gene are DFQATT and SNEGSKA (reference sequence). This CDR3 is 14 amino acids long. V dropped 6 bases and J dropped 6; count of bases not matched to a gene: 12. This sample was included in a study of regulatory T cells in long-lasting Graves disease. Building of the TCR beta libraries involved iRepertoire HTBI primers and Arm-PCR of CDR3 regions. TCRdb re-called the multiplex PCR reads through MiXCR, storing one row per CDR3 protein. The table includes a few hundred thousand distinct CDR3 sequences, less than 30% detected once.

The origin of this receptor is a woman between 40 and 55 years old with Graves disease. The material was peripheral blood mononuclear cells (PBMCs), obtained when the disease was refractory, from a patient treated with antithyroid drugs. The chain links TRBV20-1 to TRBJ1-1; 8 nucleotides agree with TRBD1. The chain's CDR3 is CSAERTGMIAEAFF. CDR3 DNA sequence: TGCAGTGCAGAACGGACAGGGATGATCGCTGAAGCTTTCTTT.